This T cell receptor beta chain was recovered during a study of T cells in Graves' hyperthyroidism and ophthalmopathy. Patients were excluded for uncontrolled infection, other autoimmune disease, pregnancy or lactation. On the basis of clinical symptoms, serum thyroxine and TRAb, thyroid ultrasound and orbital computed tomography, diagnoses were made. V was clipped by 4 bases and J by 7 bases, with 13 bases between them. The germline gives CDR1 KGHDR, CDR2 SFDVKD. This CDR3 is built from 13 residues. The TCR beta CDR3 regions underwent amplification using RNA transcripts as the source. The TCR CDR3 first-round RT-PCR relied on the HTBI primer set. TCRdb re-analysed the multiplex PCR reads in MiXCR, keeping a single row per CDR3 protein. Of roughly 580,000 distinct CDR3 sequences in the sample, 35% to 55% were seen once. Findings of the study overall: Ophthalmopathy was predicted by the model a median of about 6.5 months ahead of onset. Most thyroid-expanded clonotypes above 0.001 were also found in blood.

This clonotype has ten or more counts. The antigen is undetermined. The clonotype was recovered from a woman between 18 and 29 years old with Graves' hyperthyroidism. Sequenced input: peripheral blood or thyroid tissue (not recorded which). V usage is TRBV24-1 and J usage is TRBJ2-7; D remains unclear. This CDR3 reads CATSEEGLREQYF. Written as DNA, the CDR3 is TGTGCCACCAGTGAAGAAGGCCTACGGGAGCAGTACTTC.